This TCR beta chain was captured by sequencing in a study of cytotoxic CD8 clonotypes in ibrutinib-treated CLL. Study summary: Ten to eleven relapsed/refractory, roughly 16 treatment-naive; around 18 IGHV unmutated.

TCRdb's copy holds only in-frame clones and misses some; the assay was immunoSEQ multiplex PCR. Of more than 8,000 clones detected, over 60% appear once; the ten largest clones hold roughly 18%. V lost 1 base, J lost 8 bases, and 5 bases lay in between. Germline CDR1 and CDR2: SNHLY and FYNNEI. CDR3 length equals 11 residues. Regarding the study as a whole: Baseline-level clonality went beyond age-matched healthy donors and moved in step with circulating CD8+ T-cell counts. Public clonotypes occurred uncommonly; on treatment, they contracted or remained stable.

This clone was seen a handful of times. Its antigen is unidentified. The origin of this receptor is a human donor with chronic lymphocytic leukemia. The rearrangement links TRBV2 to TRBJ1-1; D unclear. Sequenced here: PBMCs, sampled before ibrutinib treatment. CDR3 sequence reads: CASSEVREAFF. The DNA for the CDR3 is TGTGCCAGCAGTGAAGTTAGGGAAGCTTTCTTT.